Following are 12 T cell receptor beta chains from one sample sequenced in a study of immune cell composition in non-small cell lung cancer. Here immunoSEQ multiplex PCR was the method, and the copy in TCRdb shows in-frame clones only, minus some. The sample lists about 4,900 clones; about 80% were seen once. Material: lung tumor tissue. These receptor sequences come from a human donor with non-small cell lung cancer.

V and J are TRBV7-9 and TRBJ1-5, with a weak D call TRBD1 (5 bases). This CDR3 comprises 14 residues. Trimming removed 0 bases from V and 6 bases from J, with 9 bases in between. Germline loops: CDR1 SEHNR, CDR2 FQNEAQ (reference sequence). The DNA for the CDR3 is TGTGCCAGCAGCTTAGCAGGGGAGGGTCAGCCCCAGCATTTT. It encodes CASSLAGEGQPQHF.

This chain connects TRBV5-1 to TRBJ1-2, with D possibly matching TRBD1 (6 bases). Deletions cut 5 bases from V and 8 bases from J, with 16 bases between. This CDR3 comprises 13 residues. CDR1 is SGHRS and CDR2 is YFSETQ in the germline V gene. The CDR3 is CASRGDTGRGYTF. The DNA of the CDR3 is TGCGCCAGCAGGGGGGACACCGGTCGCGGCTACACCTTC.

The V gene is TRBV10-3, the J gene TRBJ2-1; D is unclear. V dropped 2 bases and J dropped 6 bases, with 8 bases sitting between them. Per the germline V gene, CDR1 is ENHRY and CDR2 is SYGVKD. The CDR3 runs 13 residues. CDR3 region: CAISEPRSNEQFF. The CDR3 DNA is TGTGCCATCAGTGAGCCCCGGTCCAATGAGCAGTTCTTC.

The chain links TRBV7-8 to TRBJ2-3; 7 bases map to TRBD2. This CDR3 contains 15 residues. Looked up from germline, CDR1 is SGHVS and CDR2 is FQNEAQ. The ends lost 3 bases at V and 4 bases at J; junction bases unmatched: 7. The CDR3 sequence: CASSLGSGRADTQYF. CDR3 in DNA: TGTGCCAGCAGCTTGGGTTCAGGGAGGGCAGATACGCAGTATTTT.

The CDR3 loop is CASSRYRGSQPQHF. The CDR3 nucleotides are TGTGCCAGCAGCCGCTACAGGGGAAGTCAGCCCCAGCATTTT. The chain joins TRBV6-5 to TRBJ1-5, with TRBD1 matching over 7 bases. The CDR3 covers 14 residues. V was pared by 6 bases and J by 6 bases, with 8 bases of the junction left unmatched. Germline assignment: CDR1 MNHEY and CDR2 SVGAGI.

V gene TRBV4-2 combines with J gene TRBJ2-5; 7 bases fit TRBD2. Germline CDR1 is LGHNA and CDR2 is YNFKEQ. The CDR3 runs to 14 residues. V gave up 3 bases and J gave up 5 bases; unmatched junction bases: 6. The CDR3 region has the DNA TGTGCCAGCAGCCATGGGACGGGGGGTGAGACCCAGTACTTC. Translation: CASSHGTGGETQYF.

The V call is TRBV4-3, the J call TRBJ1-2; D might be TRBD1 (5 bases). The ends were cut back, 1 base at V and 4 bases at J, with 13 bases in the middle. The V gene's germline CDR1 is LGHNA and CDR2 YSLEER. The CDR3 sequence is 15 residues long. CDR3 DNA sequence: TGCGCCAGCAGCCAAGGAAACAGGACCGTCTATGGCTACACCTTC. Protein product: CASSQGNRTVYGYTF.

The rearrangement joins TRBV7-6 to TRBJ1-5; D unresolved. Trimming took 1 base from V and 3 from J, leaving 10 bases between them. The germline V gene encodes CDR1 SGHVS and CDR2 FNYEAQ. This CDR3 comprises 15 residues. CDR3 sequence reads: CASSLGAGFNQPQHF. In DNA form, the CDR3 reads TGTGCCAGCAGCTTAGGGGCAGGATTCAATCAGCCCCAGCATTTT. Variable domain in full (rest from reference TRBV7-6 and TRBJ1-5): GAGVSQSPRYKVTKRGQDVALRCDPISGHVSLYWYRQALGQGPEFLTYFNYEAQQDKSGLPNDRFSAERPEGSISTLTIQRTEQRDSAMYRCASSLGAGFNQPQHFGDGTRLSIL.

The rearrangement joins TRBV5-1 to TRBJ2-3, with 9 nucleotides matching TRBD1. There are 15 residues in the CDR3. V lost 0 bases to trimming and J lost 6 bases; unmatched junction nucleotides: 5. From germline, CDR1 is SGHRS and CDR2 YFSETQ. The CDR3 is CASSLDRGLFDTQYF. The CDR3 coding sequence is TGCGCCAGCAGCTTGGACAGGGGGCTTTTTGATACGCAGTATTTT.

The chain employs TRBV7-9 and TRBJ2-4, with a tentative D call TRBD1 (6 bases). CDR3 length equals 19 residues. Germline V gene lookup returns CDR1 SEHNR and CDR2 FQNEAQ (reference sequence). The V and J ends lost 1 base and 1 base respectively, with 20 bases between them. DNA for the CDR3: TGTGCCAGCAGCTTAGGCCGCGACATGGGGGCGCTCGCCAAAAACATTCAGTACTTC. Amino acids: CASSLGRDMGALAKNIQYF.

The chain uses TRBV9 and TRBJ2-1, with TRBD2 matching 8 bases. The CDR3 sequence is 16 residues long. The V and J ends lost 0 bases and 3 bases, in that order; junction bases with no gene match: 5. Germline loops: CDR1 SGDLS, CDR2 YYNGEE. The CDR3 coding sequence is TGTGCCAGCAGCGTAGGGTCGAGCGGGAGCTACAATGAGCAGTTCTTC. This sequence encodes CASSVGSSGSYNEQFF.

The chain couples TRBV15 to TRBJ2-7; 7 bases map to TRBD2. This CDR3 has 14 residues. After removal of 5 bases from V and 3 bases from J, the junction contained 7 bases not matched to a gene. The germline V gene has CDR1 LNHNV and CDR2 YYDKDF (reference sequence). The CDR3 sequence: CATSPQRGGYEQYF. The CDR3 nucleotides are TGTGCCACCAGCCCCCAGCGGGGCGGCTACGAGCAGTACTTC.